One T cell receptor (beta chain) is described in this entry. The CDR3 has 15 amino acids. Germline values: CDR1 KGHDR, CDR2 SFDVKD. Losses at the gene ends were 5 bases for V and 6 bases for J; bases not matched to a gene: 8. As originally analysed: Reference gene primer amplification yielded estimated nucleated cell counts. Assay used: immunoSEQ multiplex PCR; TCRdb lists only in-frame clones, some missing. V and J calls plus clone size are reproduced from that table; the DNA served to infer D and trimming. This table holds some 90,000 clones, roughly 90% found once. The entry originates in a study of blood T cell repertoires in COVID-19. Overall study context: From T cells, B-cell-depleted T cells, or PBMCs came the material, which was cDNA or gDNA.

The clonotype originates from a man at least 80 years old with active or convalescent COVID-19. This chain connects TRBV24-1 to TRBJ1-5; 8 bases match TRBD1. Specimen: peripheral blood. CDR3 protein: CATSGGAGGVQPQHF. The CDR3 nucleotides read TGTGCCACCAGTGGAGGGGCAGGGGGCGTTCAGCCCCAGCATTTT.